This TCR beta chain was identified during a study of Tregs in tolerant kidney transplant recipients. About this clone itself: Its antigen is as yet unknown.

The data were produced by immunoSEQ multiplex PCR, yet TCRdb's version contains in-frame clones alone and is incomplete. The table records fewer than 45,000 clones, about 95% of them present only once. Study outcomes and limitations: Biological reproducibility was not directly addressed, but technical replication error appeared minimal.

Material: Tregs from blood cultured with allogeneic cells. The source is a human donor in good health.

CDR3: CASSLRGQETQYF. The CDR3 DNA follows: TGCGCCAGCAGCTTACGGGGACAAGAGACCCAGTACTTC. V gene TRBV5-1 combines with J gene TRBJ2-5; tentatively, D is TRBD2 (5 bases). The V gene lost 2 bases and the J gene lost 2 bases, with 7 bases spanning the gap. Germline V gene data show CDR1 as SGHRS and CDR2 as YFSETQ. This CDR3 has 13 amino acids.